This T cell receptor beta chain was identified during a study of blood T cell repertoires in COVID-19. The germline V gene encodes CDR1 LNHNV and CDR2 YYDKDF (reference sequence). There are 18 residues in the CDR3. The J segment lost 3 bases and the V segment lost 0 bases, leaving 10 bases of the junction unmatched. The table came from immunoSEQ multiplex PCR; TCRdb's copy has only in-frame clones and leaves some out. The sample includes about 44,000 clones, 75% to 90% of them seen just once. The chain employs TRBV15 and TRBJ1-4, with 7 nucleotides matching TRBD1. Input material: peripheral blood. The receptor was derived from a woman aged 40 to 55 with acute or convalescent COVID-19. Here the CDR3 reads CATSRDPLTGNANEKLFF. Here the CDR3 DNA reads TGTGCCACCAGCAGAGATCCCCTGACAGGGAACGCTAATGAAAAACTGTTTTTT.